This T cell receptor (beta chain) was retrieved from a study of radiotherapy plus CTLA-4 blockade in lung cancer. Findings and caveats of the study: Response, reportedly, was best predicted by interferon-beta along with early blood T cell clone dynamics.

Regarding this clone: Its specificity is unknown.

Method: immunoSEQ multiplex PCR; TCRdb's copy keeps in-frame clones and lacks some. The sample lists roughly 46,000 clones; around 76% were seen once. Per the germline V gene, CDR1 is SGHVS and CDR2 is FNYEAQ. The trim removed 0 bases at V and 0 bases at J, leaving 4 bases unmatched. The CDR3 is 17 residues long. The TCR comes from a human donor with non-small cell lung cancer who had stable disease on radiotherapy plus ipilimumab. The sample here was peripheral blood, taken from a patient treated with radiotherapy plus ipilimumab. The rearrangement joins TRBV7-6 to TRBJ2-2; 7 bases are a match to TRBD2. CDR3 coding DNA: TGTGCCAGCAGCTTAGCGGAGAGCGGGGCGAACACCGGGGAGCTGTTTTTT. Its translation: CASSLAESGANTGELFF. The whole variable domain, filled in from reference TRBV7-6 and TRBJ2-2, reads GAGVSQSPRYKVTKRGQDVALRCDPISGHVSLYWYRQALGQGPEFLTYFNYEAQQDKSGLPNDRFSAERPEGSISTLTIQRTEQRDSAMYRCASSLAESGANTGELFFGEGSRLTVL.